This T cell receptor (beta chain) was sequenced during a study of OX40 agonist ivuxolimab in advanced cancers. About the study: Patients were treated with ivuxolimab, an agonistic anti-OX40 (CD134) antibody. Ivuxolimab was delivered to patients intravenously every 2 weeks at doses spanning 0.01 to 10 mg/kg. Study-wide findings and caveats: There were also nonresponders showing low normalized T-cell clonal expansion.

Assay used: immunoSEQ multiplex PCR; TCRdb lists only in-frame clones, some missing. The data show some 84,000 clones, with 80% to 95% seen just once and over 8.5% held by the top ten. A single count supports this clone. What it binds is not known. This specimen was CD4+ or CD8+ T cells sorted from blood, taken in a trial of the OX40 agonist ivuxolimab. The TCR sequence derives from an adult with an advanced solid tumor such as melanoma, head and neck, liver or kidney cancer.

The chain's CDR3 is CASSLSVGASSYEQYF. CDR3 in DNA: TGTGCCAGCAGCTTAAGTGTGGGGGCCAGCTCCTACGAGCAGTACTTC. The chain recombines TRBV7-9 with TRBJ2-7, with TRBD1 as a possible D gene (6 bases). Trimming left V 2 bases short and J 0 bases short, with 14 bases between. Germline V gives CDR1 SEHNR, CDR2 FQNEAQ (reference sequence). This CDR3 is 16 amino acids long.